This T cell receptor (beta chain) was documented in a study of cytomegalovirus exposure and HLA in healthy donors. The primer mix had 60 Vbeta and 13 Jbeta primers. Sequencing was performed with immunoSEQ multiplex PCR; in TCRdb, only in-frame clones are kept and a portion is missing. The repertoire consists of 90,000 to 100,000 clones, with around 67% occurring once and the leading ten covering roughly 1.8%. Overall study findings and caveats: Some segments of the V type, notably TRBV6-2 and TRBV6-3, were excluded as indistinguishable.

In the case of this clone: Its specificity is not known.

The CDR3 consists of 15 residues. Losses at the gene ends were 0 bases for V and 7 bases for J; bases not matched to a gene: 6. Germline lookup yields CDR1 LGHNA and CDR2 YNFKEQ. The chain employs TRBV4-2 and TRBJ1-5; 7 bases fit TRBD1. Sequencing was carried out using PBMCs. The sequence was collected from a male donor in good health and CMV-seronegative. CDR3 bases: TGTGCCAGCAGCCAAGATCTGACAGGGAGACAGCCCCAGCATTTT. Translating gives CASSQDLTGRQPQHF.